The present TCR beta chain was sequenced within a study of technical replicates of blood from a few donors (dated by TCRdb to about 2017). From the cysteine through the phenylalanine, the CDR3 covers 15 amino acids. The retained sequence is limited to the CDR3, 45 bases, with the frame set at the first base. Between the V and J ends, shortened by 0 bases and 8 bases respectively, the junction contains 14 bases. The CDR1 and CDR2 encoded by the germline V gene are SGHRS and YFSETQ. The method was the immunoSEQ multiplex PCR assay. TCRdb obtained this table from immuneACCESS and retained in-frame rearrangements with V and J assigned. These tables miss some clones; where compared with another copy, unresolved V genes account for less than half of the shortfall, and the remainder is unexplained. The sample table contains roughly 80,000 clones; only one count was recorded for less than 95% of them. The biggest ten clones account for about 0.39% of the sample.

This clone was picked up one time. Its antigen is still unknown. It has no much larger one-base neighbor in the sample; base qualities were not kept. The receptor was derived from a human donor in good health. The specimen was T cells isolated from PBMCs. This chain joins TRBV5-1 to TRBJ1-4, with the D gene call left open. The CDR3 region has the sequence CASSLEAPGEEKLFF. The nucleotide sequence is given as TGCGCCAGCAGCTTGGAGGCACCTGGGGAGGAAAAACTGTTTTTT.